These 20 T cell receptor beta chains share one sample of origin, sequenced in a study of T cell repertoires in cytomegalovirus infection. For these TCRs, the target antigens are not known. MiXCR, applied by TCRdb to the reads, yields one record per CDR3 protein. The sample lists some 130,000 distinct CDR3 sequences, roughly 32% occurring once. The source material was CD8+ T cells from cultured PBMCs, sampled from culture after CMV antigen stimulation. These TCRs come from a human donor in good health (CMV status not recorded). Some clones in this sample may be carry-over from other donors' samples.

The genes are TRBV28 and TRBJ1-2, with D perhaps matching TRBD1 (6 bases). Per the germline V gene, CDR1 is MDHEN and CDR2 is SYDVKM. Trimming shortened V by 4 bases and J by 2 bases, and 14 bases separated the two germline ends. CDR3 size: 15 residues. CDR3 protein: CASSSPGRGNYGYTF. Here the CDR3 DNA reads TGTGCCAGCAGTTCCCCGGGGAGGGGGAACTATGGCTACACCTTC.

This clonotype has a single count. The chain is built from TRBV19 and TRBJ2-7, with a weak D call TRBD2 (5 bases). The length of the CDR3 is 13 residues. Trimming took off 3 bases at V and 5 bases at J, with 11 bases between the two ends. CDR1 and CDR2 from the germline V gene are LNHDA and SQIVND (reference sequence). The CDR3 DNA reads TGTGCCAGTAGTATTTCTAGCCCCCACGAGCAGTACTTC. Amino acids: CASSISSPHEQYF.

The DNA for the CDR3 is TGTGCCAGCAGCTTAGGGGTCGCAGATACGCAGTATTTT. The encoded protein is CASSLGVADTQYF. The chain couples TRBV7-6 to TRBJ2-3; D ambiguous. Trimming removed 1 base from V and 4 bases from J, with 6 bases in between. CDR3 size: 13 residues. Germline V gene sequence: CDR1 SGHVS, CDR2 FNYEAQ.

The chain carries TRBV2 and TRBJ2-1; possible D gene TRBD1, 5 bases. Germline lookup yields CDR1 SNHLY and CDR2 FYNNEI. The CDR3 consists of 11 residues. V lost 4 bases to trimming and J lost 11 bases, with 9 bases between them. The CDR3 loop is CASSADSQQFF. DNA for the CDR3: TGTGCCAGCAGTGCCGACAGTCAGCAGTTCTTC.

This clonotype was seen a single time. The chain has TRBV7-4 and TRBJ2-1; 12 positions match TRBD2. The CDR3 consists of 17 residues. The V gene end was trimmed by 4 bases and the J gene end by 7 bases; junction bases not matched to a gene: 11. Germline V gene sequence: CDR1 SGHVT, CDR2 SQSDAQ. The DNA for the CDR3 is TGTGCCAGCAGCTGGACATCTAGCGGGGGGGCTCTTAATGAGCAGTTCTTC. Its translation: CASSWTSSGGALNEQFF.

This clonotype appeared many times. The V call is TRBV12-3 or TRBV12-4, the J call TRBJ2-5; no firm D call. This CDR3 spans 15 amino acids. Trimming stripped 5 bases from V and 0 bases from J, with 13 bases between. CDR3 DNA sequence: TGTGCCAGCAGTGAGATCTCCCCGTACCAAGAGACCCAGTACTTC. Encoded protein: CASSEISPYQETQYF.

Worth noting for this clonotype: One end of the junction does not line up with germline, which may come from a read error. The genes are TRBV20-1 and TRBJ2-5; TRBD2 matches at 7 bases. The CDR3 runs 18 residues. Germline V lookup: CDR1 DFQATT, CDR2 SNEGSKA (reference sequence). Here the CDR3 DNA reads TGCAGTGCCAGAGATCGGACCGGGGTGGGGGGGGTTCAAGAGACCCAGTACTTC. Its translation is CSARDRTGVGGVQETQYF.

This clonotype was picked up a small number of times. V gene TRBV7-6 combines with J gene TRBJ1-3; D is unclear. Trimming pared 5 bases from V and 3 bases from J, leaving 14 bases between. CDR3 length: 15 residues. Germline CDR1 and CDR2: SGHVS and FNYEAQ. The CDR3 DNA follows: TGTGCCAGCAGCCTCGCCCAGGAGCATGGAAACACCATATATTTT. Encoded protein: CASSLAQEHGNTIYF.

The V and J genes are TRBV28 and TRBJ1-2; the D gene is possibly TRBD1 (6 bases). V was shortened by 7 bases and J by 6 bases, with 15 bases between the two germline ends. The CDR3 is 13 amino acids. Germline lookup yields CDR1 MDHEN and CDR2 SYDVKM. In DNA form, the CDR3 reads TGTGCCAGCACCTTAGAGTGGGGGCATGGCTACACCTTC. Encoded protein: CASTLEWGHGYTF.

V gene TRBV7-6 combines with J gene TRBJ2-7; TRBD1 agrees at 7 bases. This CDR3 region has 15 residues. CDR1 is SGHVS and CDR2 is FNYEAQ in the germline V gene. Trimming cost V 4 bases and J 5 bases; bases outside gene matches: 11. The CDR3 DNA reads as TGTGCCAGCAGCTCGTCGACAAAGGGGGCGAACGAGCAGTACTTC. Translated, it gives CASSSSTKGANEQYF. Together with reference TRBV7-6 and TRBJ2-7, the CDR3 gives the full variable domain: GAGVSQSPRYKVTKRGQDVALRCDPISGHVSLYWYRQALGQGPEFLTYFNYEAQQDKSGLPNDRFSAERPEGSISTLTIQRTEQRDSAMYRCASSSSTKGANEQYFGPGTRLTVT.

The sample holds a few counts of this clonotype. Here the CDR3 DNA reads TGTGCCAGCAGCTTCTTGGGACCCACTTGGGGGTACGAGCAGTACTTC. This sequence encodes CASSFLGPTWGYEQYF. The gene calls are TRBV7-6 and TRBJ2-7, with D tentatively TRBD1 or TRBD2 (5 bases each). CDR3 length: 16 amino acids. Germline assignment: CDR1 SGHVS and CDR2 FNYEAQ. The V gene lost 3 bases and the J gene lost 4 bases, with 19 bases spanning the gap.

This clonotype has only one observation. The chain employs TRBV3-1 and TRBJ2-5; TRBD2 matches at 14 bases. Per the germline V gene, CDR1 is LGHDT and CDR2 is YNNKEL (reference sequence). This CDR3 is 16 amino acids long. V dropped 3 bases and J dropped 4; count of bases not matched to a gene: 4. DNA of the CDR3: TGTGCCAGCAGCCACCCCGGGACTAGCGGGGGAGAGACCCAGTACTTC. This codes for CASSHPGTSGGETQYF.

V gene TRBV11-2 combines with J gene TRBJ2-1, with TRBD2 identical over 11 bases. J was trimmed by 7 bases and V by 5 bases; bases with no gene match: 7. The germline CDR1 and CDR2 sequences are SGHAT and FQNNGV. This CDR3 has 15 residues. The CDR3 region has the DNA TGTGCCAGCAGCGTCATAGCGGGGGGGCGTAATGAGCAGTTCTTC. This codes for CASSVIAGGRNEQFF. Combining the CDR3 with reference TRBV11-2 and TRBJ2-1 gives the whole variable domain EAGVAQSPRYKIIEKRQSVAFWCNPISGHATLYWYQQILGQGPKLLIQFQNNGVVDDSQLPKDRFSAERLKGVDSTLKIQPAKLEDSAVYLCASSVIAGGRNEQFFGPGTRLTVL.

This clonotype was detected many times. The gene calls are TRBV6-1 and TRBJ2-7, with D tentatively TRBD1 (6 bases). Deletions cut 0 bases from V and 3 bases from J, with 12 bases between. This CDR3 has 15 amino acids. CDR1 is MNHNS and CDR2 is SASEGT in the germline V gene. CDR3 in amino acids: CASSEARTENYEQYF. CDR3 sequence (DNA): TGTGCCAGCAGTGAAGCGCGGACAGAGAACTACGAGCAGTACTTC.

In this sample, this clonotype turned up a few times. V usage is TRBV19 and J usage is TRBJ1-1, with D unclear. Looked up from germline, CDR1 is LNHDA and CDR2 is SQIVND (reference sequence). There are 15 residues in the CDR3. V lost 7 bases, J lost 1 base, and 16 bases lay in between. The CDR3 nucleotides are TGTGCCAGTAAGTACATGGCAGGAACGAACACTGAAGCTTTCTTT. It translates to CASKYMAGTNTEAFF.

This clonotype has more than one count but fewer than ten. The chain has TRBV4-2 and TRBJ2-3; a possible D gene is TRBD1 (6 bases). This CDR3 region has 16 residues. V lost 6 bases and J 3 bases, leaving 19 bases between the germline ends. Germline V gene lookup returns CDR1 LGHNA and CDR2 YNFKEQ. The CDR3 is CASRVSGTRTTDTQYF. The CDR3 bases are TGTGCCAGCAGGGTATCCGGGACAAGGACGACAGATACGCAGTATTTT.

V and J are TRBV7-9 and TRBJ2-5, with 7 bases identical to TRBD1. The junction had 5 bases not matched to a gene; V was cut back by 5 bases and J by 2 bases. Germline V gene sequence: CDR1 SEHNR, CDR2 FQNEAQ (reference sequence). The length of the CDR3 is 14 residues. CDR3 amino acids: CASSLSGQQETQYF. CDR3 in DNA: TGTGCCAGCAGCCTTTCGGGACAGCAAGAGACCCAGTACTTC.

The rearrangement uses TRBV29-1 and TRBJ1-2; D is perhaps TRBD1 (5 bases). The CDR3 covers 12 residues. The V and J ends lost 7 bases and 2 bases respectively, with 11 bases between them. Germline CDR1 reads SQVTM; CDR2 reads ANQGSEA. The CDR3, as DNA: TGCAGCGGGACGACAGAAAACTATGGCTACACCTTC. Its translation is CSGTTENYGYTF.

This clonotype has a handful of counts. This sequence joins TRBV7-9 and TRBJ1-4; the match to TRBD1 covers 9 bases. The CDR3 has 17 amino acids. V lost 4 bases and J lost 6; bases outside the gene matches: 12. Germline CDR1 and CDR2: SEHNR and FQNEAQ (reference sequence). The DNA of the CDR3 is TGTGCCAGCAGCTCCCCCGGGACAGGGAAAGAGGATGAAAAACTGTTTTTT. It yields the protein CASSSPGTGKEDEKLFF.

The chain carries TRBV7-2 and TRBJ2-3; D is perhaps TRBD1 (6 bases). Germline V lookup: CDR1 SGHTA, CDR2 FQGNSA. Trimming shortened V by 5 bases and J by 2 bases, and 17 bases separated the two germline ends. The CDR3 extends over 16 amino acids. The CDR3 spells CASSPPPGQNTDTQYF. CDR3 DNA sequence: TGTGCCAGCAGCCCCCCCCCAGGACAGAACACAGATACGCAGTATTTT.